The 19 T cell receptor beta chains below were found in one sample sequenced in a study of blood T cell repertoires in COVID-19. Assay: immunoSEQ multiplex PCR; the TCRdb copy retains only in-frame clones and omits some. The sample lists hundreds of thousands of clones; 80% to 90% were seen once. The sample taken for sequencing was PBMCs or T cells enriched from blood (not recorded which). Every receptor here comes from a man aged 25-45 years who had recovered from COVID-19.

This clone showed up just a few times. The genes are TRBV19 and TRBJ1-1; TRBD1 aligns across 7 bases. The ends lost 1 base at V and 1 base at J; junction bases unmatched: 3. CDR3 size: 15 residues. Germline assignment: CDR1 LNHDA and CDR2 SQIVND (reference sequence). This CDR3 reads CASSIVRTGNTEAFF. CDR3 bases: TGTGCCAGTAGTATAGTTCGGACAGGGAACACTGAAGCTTTCTTT.

This sequence joins TRBV28 and TRBJ1-5; no firm D call. The germline V gene encodes CDR1 MDHEN and CDR2 SYDVKM. The germline V and J ends were trimmed by 2 bases and 4 bases, with 9 bases remaining between them. This CDR3 contains 14 residues. The CDR3 nucleotides read TGTGCCAGCAGTTTAGCGGGGATTAATCAGCCCCAGCATTTT. Translated: CASSLAGINQPQHF.

The chain recombines TRBV5-6 with TRBJ1-1, with 8 bases fitting TRBD1. V lost 0 bases and J lost 5; bases outside the gene matches: 0. The germline V gene has CDR1 SGHDT and CDR2 YYEEEE. The CDR3 has 13 residues. CDR3 sequence (DNA): TGTGCCAGCAGCTTGGACAGGGGGACTGAAGCTTTCTTT. Residues: CASSLDRGTEAFF.

The chain joins TRBV4-2 to TRBJ1-4, with TRBD1 matching over 8 bases. CDR1 is LGHNA, CDR2 YNFKEQ, per germline. After removal of 5 bases from V and 7 bases from J, the junction contained 12 bases not matched to a gene. This CDR3 region has 16 residues. CDR3 amino acids: CASSGAGRTGSEKLFF. The DNA of the CDR3 is TGTGCCAGCAGCGGGGCGGGAAGGACAGGGAGTGAAAAACTGTTTTTT.

The V call is TRBV7-2, the J call TRBJ2-7, with D perhaps matching TRBD1 (6 bases). In germline, CDR1 is SGHTA, CDR2 FQGNSA. The V end was cut by 5 bases, the J end by 4 bases, with 15 bases between. There are 14 residues in the CDR3. The CDR3 reads CASSPFKDSYEQYF. In DNA, the CDR3 is TGTGCCAGCAGCCCTTTCAAGGACAGTTACGAGCAGTACTTC.

The V gene is TRBV4-1, the J gene TRBJ2-1, with 7 bases identical to TRBD2. The CDR3 has 16 residues. V lost 5 bases and J lost 5; bases outside the gene matches: 12. Germline V CDR1 and CDR2: MGHRA, YSYEKL. CDR3 in amino acids: CASSSTGTIGHNEQFF. In DNA, the CDR3 is TGCGCCAGCAGCTCCACTGGGACTATAGGCCACAATGAGCAGTTCTTC.

DNA for the CDR3: TGTGCCAGCAGCTTAGCGCTGCAGGGGCTTAGGAACACCATATATTTT. This gives the protein CASSLALQGLRNTIYF. The chain has TRBV7-9 and TRBJ1-3; D is perhaps TRBD1 (6 bases). The CDR3 runs to 16 residues. Trimming took off 0 bases at V and 7 bases at J, with 16 bases between the two ends. In germline, CDR1 is SEHNR, CDR2 FQNEAQ (reference sequence).

The rearrangement uses TRBV14 and TRBJ2-1; 10 bases are shared with TRBD2. This CDR3 contains 16 residues. V lost 3 bases and J lost 6; bases outside the gene matches: 8. The germline V gene has CDR1 SGHDN and CDR2 FVKESK. The CDR3 is CASSQELPSGSNEQFF. CDR3 coding DNA: TGTGCCAGCAGCCAGGAGCTCCCTAGCGGGAGCAATGAGCAGTTCTTC. Full variable domain (remainder filled in from reference TRBV14 and TRBJ2-1): EAGVTQFPSHSVIEKGQTVTLRCDPISGHDNLYWYRRVMGKEIKFLLHFVKESKQDESGMPNNRFLAERTGGTYSTLKVQPAELEDSGVYFCASSQELPSGSNEQFFGPGTRLTVL.

V gene TRBV10-2 combines with J gene TRBJ2-1, with TRBD1 matching 7 bases. Per the germline V gene, CDR1 is WSHSY and CDR2 is SAAADI. The CDR3 is 13 amino acids. Unmatched junction bases numbered 8, after V lost 8 bases and J lost 7 bases. The CDR3 loop reads CASRTTGVNEQFF. The CDR3 region has the DNA TGCGCCAGCCGAACCACAGGGGTGAATGAGCAGTTCTTC.

V gene TRBV11-2 combines with J gene TRBJ1-2, with 8 bases matching TRBD1. V was pared by 5 bases and J by 2 bases, with 7 bases of the junction left unmatched. The CDR3 consists of 15 residues. Germline V CDR1 and CDR2: SGHAT, FQNNGV. CDR3 loop: CASSVLSGGNYGYTF. The CDR3 coding sequence is TGTGCCAGCAGCGTTCTTTCAGGGGGCAACTATGGCTACACCTTC.

The rearrangement uses TRBV18 and TRBJ1-1, with a weak D call TRBD1 (6 bases). The CDR3 loop spans 15 amino acids. V was trimmed by 5 bases and J by 3 bases, leaving 16 bases between them. Looked up from germline, CDR1 is KGHSH and CDR2 is LQKENI. The DNA for the CDR3 is TGTGCCAGCTCAAAACAGGGTATCGGGGACACTGAAGCTTTCTTT. Amino acids: CASSKQGIGDTEAFF.

V is TRBV6-1 and J is TRBJ1-6, with D maybe TRBD1 (5 bases). CDR1 and CDR2 (germline): MNHNS, SASEGT. The CDR3 sequence is 17 residues long. Trimming left V 2 bases short and J 9 bases short, with 20 bases between. The CDR3 coding sequence is TGTGCCAGCAGTGAATTCGGCAGAAACCGGGGGGTTTCACCCCTCCACTTT. It yields the protein CASSEFGRNRGVSPLHF.

J is TRBJ1-1 and V is TRBV7-9; 7 nucleotides line up with TRBD1. V lost 0 bases and J lost 5; bases outside the gene matches: 3. The CDR3 extends over 14 amino acids. In germline, CDR1 is SEHNR, CDR2 FQNEAQ (reference sequence). The DNA for the CDR3 is TGTGCCAGCAGCTTAGCTCACAGGGGAACTGAAGCTTTCTTT. Translating gives CASSLAHRGTEAFF.

The rearrangement links TRBV5-1 to TRBJ1-1; TRBD1 aligns across 7 bases. The V gene's germline CDR1 is SGHRS and CDR2 YFSETQ. V was clipped by 4 bases and J by 4 bases; unmatched bases: 4. This CDR3 has 13 amino acids. The CDR3 sequence is CASSPQGGTEAFF. The CDR3 coding sequence is TGCGCCAGCAGCCCCCAGGGGGGCACTGAAGCTTTCTTT.

V and J are TRBV29-1 and TRBJ2-1; possible D gene TRBD2, 5 bases. Germline V gene sequence: CDR1 SQVTM, CDR2 ANQGSEA. The germline V and J ends were trimmed by 7 bases and 0 bases, with 13 bases remaining between them. The CDR3 consists of 14 residues. In DNA, the CDR3 is TGCAGCGCTCGAGAGCGGTACTCCTACAATGAGCAGTTCTTC. It codes for CSARERYSYNEQFF.

This chain uses TRBV23-1 with TRBJ1-5; perhaps TRBD1 as D (6 bases). TRBV23-1 is an open reading frame whose function is uncertain. Deletions cut 2 bases from V and 4 bases from J, with 24 bases between. The CDR3 runs to 19 residues. The CDR3 region has the DNA TGCGCCAGCAGTCAAGCCCCCCTGGGGCCAGGGGCCTTGAATCAGCCCCAGCATTTT. As protein: CASSQAPLGPGALNQPQHF.

The gene calls are TRBV6-2 or TRBV6-3 and TRBJ2-7; D not resolved. Germline CDR1 reads MNHEY; CDR2 reads SVGEGT. The CDR3 sequence is 15 residues long. The V gene lost 5 bases and the J gene lost 4 bases, with 18 bases spanning the gap. Here the CDR3 DNA reads TGTGCCAGCAGTCCACTACTCCCATCGGCTTACGAGCAGTACTTC. It is translated as CASSPLLPSAYEQYF.

V usage is TRBV5-4 and J usage is TRBJ1-1; tentative D call: TRBD1 (5 bases). V was trimmed by 2 bases and J by 0 bases, leaving 8 bases between them. Germline CDR1 reads SGHNT; CDR2 reads YYREEE (reference sequence). CDR3 size: 14 residues. The CDR3 DNA reads as TGTGCCAGCAGCTTAATAGGGGTGAACACTGAAGCTTTCTTT. Translation gives CASSLIGVNTEAFF.

This chain links TRBV29-1 with TRBJ1-2; 7 bases are shared with TRBD1. This CDR3 is built from 14 residues. Germline V lookup: CDR1 SQVTM, CDR2 ANQGSEA. The V and J ends lost 5 bases and 4 bases, in that order; junction bases with no gene match: 10. This CDR3 is CSVPRGQDSYGYTF. The DNA for the CDR3 is TGCAGCGTTCCCCGTGGACAGGATTCCTATGGCTACACCTTC.